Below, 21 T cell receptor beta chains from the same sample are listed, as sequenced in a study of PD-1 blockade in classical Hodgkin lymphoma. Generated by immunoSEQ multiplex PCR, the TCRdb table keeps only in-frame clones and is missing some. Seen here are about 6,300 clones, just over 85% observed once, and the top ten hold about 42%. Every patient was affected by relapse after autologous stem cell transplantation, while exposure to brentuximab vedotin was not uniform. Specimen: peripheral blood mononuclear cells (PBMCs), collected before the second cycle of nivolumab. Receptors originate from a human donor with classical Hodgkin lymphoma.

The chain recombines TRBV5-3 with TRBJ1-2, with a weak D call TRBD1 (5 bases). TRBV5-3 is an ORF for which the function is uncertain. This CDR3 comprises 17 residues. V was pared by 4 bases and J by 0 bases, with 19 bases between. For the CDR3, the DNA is TGTGCCAGAAGCCCCGACGGGGGGGAAAAGGCTAACTATGGCTACACCTTC. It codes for CARSPDGGEKANYGYTF.

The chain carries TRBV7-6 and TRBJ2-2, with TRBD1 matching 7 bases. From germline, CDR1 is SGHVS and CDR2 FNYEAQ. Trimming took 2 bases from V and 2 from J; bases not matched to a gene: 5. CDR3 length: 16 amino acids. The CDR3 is CASSLSGTVNTGELFF. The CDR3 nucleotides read TGTGCCAGCAGCTTATCCGGGACAGTCAACACCGGGGAGCTGTTTTTT.

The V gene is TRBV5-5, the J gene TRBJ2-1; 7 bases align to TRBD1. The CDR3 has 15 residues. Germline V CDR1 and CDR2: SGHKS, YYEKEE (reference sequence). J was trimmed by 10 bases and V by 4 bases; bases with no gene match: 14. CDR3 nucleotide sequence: TGTGCCAGCAGCCAAGACAGGGATCCTCAGTGGGAGCAGTTCTTC. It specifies CASSQDRDPQWEQFF. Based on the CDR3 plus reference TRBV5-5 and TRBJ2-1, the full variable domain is DAGVTQSPTHLIKTRGQQVTLRCSPISGHKSVSWYQQVLGQGPQFIFQYYEKEERGRGNFPDRFSARQFPNYSSELNVNALLLGDSALYLCASSQDRDPQWEQFFGPGTRLTVL.

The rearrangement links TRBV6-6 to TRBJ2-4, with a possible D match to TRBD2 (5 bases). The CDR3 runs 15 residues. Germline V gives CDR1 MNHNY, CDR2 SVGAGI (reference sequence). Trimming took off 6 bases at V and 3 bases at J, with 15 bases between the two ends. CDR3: CASSRSESDKNIQYF. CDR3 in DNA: TGTGCCAGCAGCCGTAGCGAATCCGACAAAAACATTCAGTACTTC.

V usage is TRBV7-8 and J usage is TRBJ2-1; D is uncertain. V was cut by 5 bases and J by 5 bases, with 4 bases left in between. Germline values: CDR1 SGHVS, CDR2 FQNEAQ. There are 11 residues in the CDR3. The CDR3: CASSTHNEQFF. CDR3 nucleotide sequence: TGTGCCAGCAGCACCCACAATGAGCAGTTCTTC.

The CDR3 region has the DNA TGCGCCAGCAGCTTGGCGCCTAGCGGGGGGAATGAGCAGTTCTTC. This encodes CASSLAPSGGNEQFF. The chain is built from TRBV5-1 and TRBJ2-1; 11 positions agree with TRBD2. The CDR3 covers 15 residues. Germline V gene data show CDR1 as SGHRS and CDR2 as YFSETQ. V trimming: 0 bases; J trimming: 7 bases; junction bases outside the gene matches: 3.

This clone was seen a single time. The CDR3 reads CASSPLASDTQYF. In DNA form, the CDR3 reads TGCGCCAGCAGCCCACTAGCTTCAGATACGCAGTATTTT. The chain employs TRBV5-1 and TRBJ2-3; possible D gene TRBD2, 6 bases. Per germline, CDR1 SGHRS and CDR2 YFSETQ. V was trimmed by 4 bases and J by 4 bases, leaving 10 bases between them. The CDR3 is made up of 13 amino acids.

The CDR3 bases are TGTGCCTGGACCAGACCCTTAAACTATGGCTACACCTTC. Protein sequence: CAWTRPLNYGYTF. The V and J genes are TRBV30 and TRBJ1-2; D is unresolved. Germline V gene data show CDR1 as GTSNPN and CDR2 as SVGIG (reference sequence). This CDR3 has 13 amino acids. V was trimmed by 4 bases and J by 2 bases, leaving 11 bases between them.

The CDR3, as DNA: TGTGCCAGCAGTCAAGGACAGGGCGGCCATACGCAGTATTTT. It yields the protein CASSQGQGGHTQYF. The V call is TRBV6-1, the J call TRBJ2-3, with 8 bases fitting TRBD1. Unmatched junction bases numbered 8, after V lost 5 bases and J lost 7 bases. Per the germline V gene, CDR1 is MNHNS and CDR2 is SASEGT. This CDR3 has 14 amino acids.

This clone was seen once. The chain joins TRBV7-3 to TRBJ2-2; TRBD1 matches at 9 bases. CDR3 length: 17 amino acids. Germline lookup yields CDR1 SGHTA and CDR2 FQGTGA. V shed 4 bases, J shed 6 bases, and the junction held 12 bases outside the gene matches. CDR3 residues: CASSSPQGAWGAGELFF. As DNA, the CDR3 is TGTGCCAGCAGCTCCCCACAGGGGGCATGGGGCGCCGGGGAGCTGTTTTTT.

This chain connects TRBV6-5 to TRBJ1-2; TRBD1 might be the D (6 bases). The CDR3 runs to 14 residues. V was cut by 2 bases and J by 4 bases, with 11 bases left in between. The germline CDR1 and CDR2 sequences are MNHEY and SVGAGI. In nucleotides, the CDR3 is TGTGCCAGCAGTTACCGGACAGATTTCTATGGCTACACCTTC. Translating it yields CASSYRTDFYGYTF.

As DNA, the CDR3 is TGCGCCACTCACGCATCCGACGCCGGGAACACCGGGGAGCTGTTTTTT. It is translated as CATHASDAGNTGELFF. The chain joins TRBV5-1 to TRBJ2-2; D is undetermined. Germline CDR1 reads SGHRS; CDR2 reads YFSETQ. The germline V and J ends were trimmed by 9 bases and 1 base, with 19 bases remaining between them. CDR3 size: 16 residues.

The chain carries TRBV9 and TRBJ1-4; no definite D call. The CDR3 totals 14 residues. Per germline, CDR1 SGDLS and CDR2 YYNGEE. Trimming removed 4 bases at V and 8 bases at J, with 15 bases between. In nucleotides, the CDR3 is TGTGCCAGCAGCCCCTTGGGCTTTGGCGAAAAACTGTTTTTT. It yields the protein CASSPLGFGEKLFF.

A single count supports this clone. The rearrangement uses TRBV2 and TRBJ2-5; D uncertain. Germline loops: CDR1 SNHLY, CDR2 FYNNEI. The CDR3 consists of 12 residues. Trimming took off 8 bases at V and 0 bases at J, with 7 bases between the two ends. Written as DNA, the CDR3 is TGTGCCAGCTCACTCTACCAAGAGACCCAGTACTTC. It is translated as CASSLYQETQYF.

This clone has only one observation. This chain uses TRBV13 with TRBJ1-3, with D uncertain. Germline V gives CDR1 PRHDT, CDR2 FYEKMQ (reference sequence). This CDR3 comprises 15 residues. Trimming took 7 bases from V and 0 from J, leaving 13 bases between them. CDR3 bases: TGTGCCAGCACCTATCGACGGGGCTCTGGAAACACCATATATTTT. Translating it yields CASTYRRGSGNTIYF.

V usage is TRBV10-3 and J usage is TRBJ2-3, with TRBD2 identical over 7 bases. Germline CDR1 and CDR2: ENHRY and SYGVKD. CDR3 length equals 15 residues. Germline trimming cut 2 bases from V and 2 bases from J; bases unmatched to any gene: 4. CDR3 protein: CAISEGGGVTDTQYF. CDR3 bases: TGTGCCATCAGTGAGGGGGGGGGAGTCACAGATACGCAGTATTTT.

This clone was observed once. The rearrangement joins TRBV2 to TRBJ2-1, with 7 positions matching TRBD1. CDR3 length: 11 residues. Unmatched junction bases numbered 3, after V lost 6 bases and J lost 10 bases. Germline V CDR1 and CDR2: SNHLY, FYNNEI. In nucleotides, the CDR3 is TGTGCCAGCAGGTCGACAGGGGAGCAGTTCTTC. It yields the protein CASRSTGEQFF.

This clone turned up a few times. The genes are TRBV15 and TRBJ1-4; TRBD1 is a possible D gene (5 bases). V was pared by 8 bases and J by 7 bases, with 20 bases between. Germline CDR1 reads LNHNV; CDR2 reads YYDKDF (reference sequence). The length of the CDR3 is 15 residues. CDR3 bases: TGTGCCACCTCTAAGGGGAATGGGGTAGGTGAAAAACTGTTTTTT. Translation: CATSKGNGVGEKLFF.

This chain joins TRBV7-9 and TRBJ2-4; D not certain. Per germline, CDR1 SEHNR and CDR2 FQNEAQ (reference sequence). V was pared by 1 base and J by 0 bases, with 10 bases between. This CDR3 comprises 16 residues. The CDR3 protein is CASSLERRLAKNIQYF. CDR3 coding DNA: TGTGCCAGCAGCTTAGAGAGACGGCTAGCCAAAAACATTCAGTACTTC.

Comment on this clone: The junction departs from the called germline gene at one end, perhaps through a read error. This chain's CDR3 is CASSRRQGIVTGELFF. CDR3 sequence (DNA): TGTGCTAGCAGCCGGAGACAGGGCATAGTGACCGGGGAGCTGTTTTTT. The chain is built from TRBV7-7 and TRBJ2-2; 7 bases align to TRBD1. CDR3 length equals 16 residues. Germline CDR1 and CDR2: SSHAT and FNYEAQ (reference sequence).

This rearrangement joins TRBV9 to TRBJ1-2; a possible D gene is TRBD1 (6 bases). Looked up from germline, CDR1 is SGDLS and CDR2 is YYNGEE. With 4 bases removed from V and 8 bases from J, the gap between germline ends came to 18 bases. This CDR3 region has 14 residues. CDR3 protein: CASSPVGGANGYTF. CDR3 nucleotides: TGTGCCAGCAGCCCAGTGGGGGGGGCTAACGGCTACACCTTC.